The 31 T cell receptor beta chains below were found in one sample sequenced in a study of T cell responses to AZD1222 COVID-19 vaccine. Sequencing used immunoSEQ multiplex PCR; TCRdb keeps in-frame clones, though not all of them. The table shows some 180,000 clones, with about 92% occurring only once. The sequencing used peripheral blood, collected on day 0 of AZD1222 vaccination. The receptor source for this set is an adult in good health.

This clone appeared once. The chain uses TRBV19 and TRBJ1-2; D possibly corresponds to TRBD1 (6 bases). Deletions cut 5 bases from V and 8 bases from J, with 12 bases between. The CDR3 consists of 12 residues. CDR1 LNHDA and CDR2 SQIVND come from the germline V gene (reference sequence). DNA of the CDR3: TGTGCCAGTAGTTCACAGGGTGGCGGCTACACCTTC. Translated: CASSSQGGGYTF.

The chain employs TRBV4-3 and TRBJ1-5; D is undetermined. Per the germline V gene, CDR1 is LGHNA and CDR2 is YSLEER. The V and J ends lost 5 bases and 7 bases respectively, with 15 bases between them. The CDR3 is made up of 14 amino acids. The CDR3: CASSAQAAGQPQHF. CDR3 sequence (DNA): TGCGCCAGCAGCGCTCAGGCGGCGGGCCAGCCCCAGCATTTT.

This chain links TRBV14 with TRBJ2-5; D is unresolved. Germline loops: CDR1 SGHDN, CDR2 FVKESK. The CDR3 consists of 11 residues. V was pared by 6 bases and J by 2 bases, with 4 bases between. CDR3 loop: CASSRQETQYF. For the CDR3, the DNA is TGTGCCAGCAGTCGTCAAGAGACCCAGTACTTC.

V is TRBV27 and J is TRBJ1-6; D unclear. Germline loops: CDR1 MNHEY, CDR2 SMNVEV (reference sequence). This CDR3 is 15 amino acids long. The V end lost 2 bases, the J end lost 7 bases, and 12 bases lay between the germline ends. As DNA, the CDR3 is TGTGCCAGCAGTTTAGTGGCGCCAGACAATTCACCCCTCCACTTT. Translating gives CASSLVAPDNSPLHF.

The chain carries TRBV2 and TRBJ2-1; 8 bases match TRBD2. Trimming at V came to 2 bases and at J to 7 bases, leaving 4 bases not matched to a gene. Germline-derived CDR1 and CDR2 are SNHLY and FYNNEI. CDR3 length: 14 residues. Here the CDR3 reads CASSESGGMNEQFF. The DNA of the CDR3 is TGTGCCAGCAGTGAAAGCGGGGGAATGAATGAGCAGTTCTTC.

J is TRBJ2-2 and V is TRBV14; D gene ambiguous. V lost 5 bases and J 0 bases, leaving 7 bases between the germline ends. The CDR3 contains 14 residues. Germline loops: CDR1 SGHDN, CDR2 FVKESK. In DNA, the CDR3 is TGTGCCAGCAGCGAAACATCGAACACCGGGGAGCTGTTTTTT. Translating it yields CASSETSNTGELFF.

The chain recombines TRBV2 with TRBJ2-1, with no clear D. The CDR3 consists of 14 residues. Trimming took 5 bases from V and 5 from J, leaving 13 bases between them. CDR1 and CDR2 from the germline V gene are SNHLY and FYNNEI. The CDR3 DNA reads TGTGCCAGCAGTCTAACGAGGAAAGACAATGAGCAGTTCTTC. Translation gives CASSLTRKDNEQFF.

CDR3 nucleotides: TGTGCCAGCAGTAATCGCAGGGTCGGCCAGCCCCAGCATTTT. Encoded protein: CASSNRRVGQPQHF. This chain uses TRBV6-5 with TRBJ1-5, with TRBD1 as a possible D gene (5 bases). Trimming left V 5 bases short and J 7 bases short, with 15 bases between. CDR3 size: 14 residues. Germline V lookup: CDR1 MNHEY, CDR2 SVGAGI.

This chain connects TRBV25-1 to TRBJ2-7; D may match TRBD1 or TRBD2 (5 bases each). This CDR3 has 12 residues. Per germline, CDR1 MGHDK and CDR2 SYGVNS. V lost 3 bases, J lost 9 bases, and 12 bases lay in between. The CDR3 sequence is CASSEGTQRQYF. CDR3 sequence (DNA): TGTGCCAGCAGTGAGGGGACCCAGAGGCAGTACTTC.

The rearrangement links TRBV6-2 or TRBV6-3 to TRBJ1-2; D might be TRBD1 (6 bases). The ends were cut back, 5 bases at V and 5 bases at J, with 12 bases in the middle. Looked up from germline, CDR1 is MNHEY and CDR2 is SVGEGT. The CDR3 contains 13 residues. This CDR3 is CASSPGQIYGYTF. The CDR3 DNA follows: TGTGCCAGCAGTCCCGGACAGATTTATGGCTACACCTTC.

The rearrangement joins TRBV28 to TRBJ2-3; 7 bases match TRBD2. Germline lookup yields CDR1 MDHEN and CDR2 SYDVKM. Trimming took 8 bases from V and 0 from J; bases not matched to a gene: 8. The CDR3 contains 15 residues. The DNA for the CDR3 is TGTGCCAGCGGGAGGGCAGGGAGGAGCACAGATACGCAGTATTTT. The encoded protein is CASGRAGRSTDTQYF.

V usage is TRBV9 and J usage is TRBJ1-4, with TRBD1 matching over 7 bases. Per germline, CDR1 SGDLS and CDR2 YYNGEE. The length of the CDR3 is 15 residues. The V segment lost 7 bases and the J segment 0 bases; nucleotides outside the gene matches: 6. CDR3 sequence: CASGDSSTTNEKLFF. CDR3 sequence (DNA): TGTGCCAGCGGGGACAGTTCAACAACTAATGAAAAACTGTTTTTT.

This sequence joins TRBV19 and TRBJ2-1; 8 nucleotides agree with TRBD1. Per germline, CDR1 LNHDA and CDR2 SQIVND (reference sequence). The CDR3 runs 17 residues. After removal of 5 bases from V and 4 bases from J, the junction contained 13 bases not matched to a gene. The CDR3 sequence is CASSHSAPRTGYNEQFF. In DNA, the CDR3 is TGTGCCAGTAGTCACTCAGCCCCGAGGACAGGGTACAATGAGCAGTTCTTC.

CDR3 DNA sequence: TGTGCCAGCAGAGGGGGCGCGAGCTCCTATAATTCACCCCTCCACTTT. It codes for CASRGGASSYNSPLHF. This chain connects TRBV19 to TRBJ1-6; TRBD1 matches at 7 bases. After removal of 9 bases from V and 0 bases from J, the junction contained 8 bases not matched to a gene. Germline lookup yields CDR1 LNHDA and CDR2 SQIVND (reference sequence). This CDR3 has 16 amino acids. Filled out from reference TRBV19 and TRBJ1-6, the complete variable domain reads DGGITQSPKYLFRKEGQNVTLSCEQNLNHDAMYWYRQDPGQGLRLIYYSQIVNDFQKGDIAEGYSVSREKKESFPLTVTSAQKNPTAFYLCASRGGASSYNSPLHFGNGTRLTVT.

The chain has TRBV6-5 and TRBJ1-4; a weak D match, TRBD1 (5 bases). From germline, CDR1 is MNHEY and CDR2 SVGAGI. This CDR3 has 14 amino acids. Deletions cut 7 bases from V and 6 bases from J, with 15 bases between. CDR3: CASIKGWGYEKLFF. The CDR3 DNA is TGTGCCAGCATCAAGGGGTGGGGGTATGAAAAACTGTTTTTT.

The genes are TRBV5-1 and TRBJ1-1; TRBD1 agrees at 7 bases. The CDR3 contains 18 residues. With V trimmed by 1 base and J by 0 bases, 12 bases remained unmatched. CDR1 and CDR2 from the germline V gene are SGHRS and YFSETQ. The CDR3 protein is CASSLKFGGDSLNTEAFF. CDR3 DNA sequence: TGCGCCAGCAGCTTGAAATTCGGGGGGGACAGCCTGAACACTGAAGCTTTCTTT. Filled out from reference TRBV5-1 and TRBJ1-1, the complete variable domain reads KAGVTQTPRYLIKTRGQQVTLSCSPISGHRSVSWYQQTPGQGLQFLFEYFSETQRNKGNFPGRFSGRQFSNSRSEMNVSTLELGDSALYLCASSLKFGGDSLNTEAFFGQGTRLTVV.

The rearrangement uses TRBV6-2 or TRBV6-3 and TRBJ2-6; D gene unclear. The CDR3 covers 17 residues. Trimming removed 6 bases at V and 0 bases at J, with 15 bases between. Germline CDR1 MNHEY, CDR2 SVGEGT. This CDR3 reads CASSPTRGSSGANVLTF. Here the CDR3 DNA reads TGTGCCAGCAGCCCGACGCGAGGTAGCTCTGGGGCCAACGTCCTGACTTTC.

This chain joins TRBV2 and TRBJ1-4, with D perhaps matching TRBD1 (5 bases). Deletions cut 1 base from V and 4 bases from J, with 10 bases between. Germline CDR1 SNHLY, CDR2 FYNNEI. The CDR3 consists of 15 residues. The CDR3 DNA follows: TGTGCCAGCAGTGAAGAGGTAGACAGTAATGAAAAACTGTTTTTT. Encoded protein: CASSEEVDSNEKLFF.

The rearrangement links TRBV6-6 to TRBJ2-3; D uncertain. Germline CDR1 MNHNY, CDR2 SVGAGI (reference sequence). There are 15 residues in the CDR3. V was clipped by 2 bases and J by 1 base, with 10 bases between them. CDR3 in amino acids: CASSYRYRGTDTQYF. The CDR3, as DNA: TGTGCCAGCAGTTACCGGTATCGGGGCACAGATACGCAGTATTTT.

The chain employs TRBV5-6 and TRBJ1-4; D ambiguous. V dropped 1 base and J dropped 5 bases, with 9 bases sitting between them. Looked up from germline, CDR1 is SGHDT and CDR2 is YYEEEE. The CDR3 contains 14 residues. Here the CDR3 reads CASSLRQFNEKLFF. The CDR3 nucleotides read TGTGCCAGCAGCTTGCGGCAGTTCAATGAAAAACTGTTTTTT.

The sample holds a few counts of this clone. The rearrangement links TRBV11-2 to TRBJ1-2; no clear D. V was cut by 1 base and J by 4 bases, with 7 bases left in between. Germline V gene sequence: CDR1 SGHAT, CDR2 FQNNGV. The CDR3 consists of 13 residues. The chain's CDR3 is CASSLGQLYGYTF. In DNA, the CDR3 is TGTGCCAGCAGCTTAGGTCAGCTCTATGGCTACACCTTC.

This clone was counted a single time. The V call is TRBV7-8, the J call TRBJ1-4, with D maybe TRBD1 (5 bases). This CDR3 is built from 13 residues. Germline V gene sequence: CDR1 SGHVS, CDR2 FQNEAQ. Trimming cost V 1 base and J 5 bases, with 5 bases left between them. The CDR3 DNA reads as TGTGCCAGCAGCTTAGACAGGAATGAAAAACTGTTTTTT. It specifies CASSLDRNEKLFF.

The chain is built from TRBV9 and TRBJ1-3; D remains ambiguous. This CDR3 spans 15 amino acids. Germline CDR1 SGDLS, CDR2 YYNGEE. The ends were cut back, 1 base at V and 4 bases at J, with 12 bases in the middle. The CDR3 nucleotides read TGTGCCAGCAGCGTACAAGAGTACTCGGGAAACACCATATATTTT. Protein sequence: CASSVQEYSGNTIYF.

This chain uses TRBV19 with TRBJ1-5; no definite D call. Germline loops: CDR1 LNHDA, CDR2 SQIVND (reference sequence). The CDR3 length is 14 residues. Trimming pared 5 bases from V and 2 bases from J, leaving 10 bases between. CDR3 in DNA: TGTGCCAGTAGTCCTCGGTCCGGCAATCAGCCCCAGCATTTT. Translation: CASSPRSGNQPQHF.

The rearrangement joins TRBV6-2 or TRBV6-3 to TRBJ1-5; D unclear. The CDR3 is 14 residues long. Germline V gene data show CDR1 as MNHEY and CDR2 as SVGEGT. V was clipped by 6 bases and J by 0 bases, with 9 bases between them. The CDR3 DNA reads TGTGCCAGCAGCCAGTGGGATAGCAATCAGCCCCAGCATTTT. Translated, it gives CASSQWDSNQPQHF.

This chain connects TRBV5-4 to TRBJ2-7; maybe TRBD2 (5 bases). Germline CDR1 and CDR2: SGHNT and YYREEE (reference sequence). The CDR3 has 13 residues. V gave up 4 bases and J gave up 5 bases, with 13 bases separating them. CDR3 loop: CASSPGGPNEQYF. CDR3 DNA sequence: TGTGCCAGCAGCCCCGGAGGTCCCAACGAGCAGTACTTC.

The chain couples TRBV19 to TRBJ1-3; D is perhaps TRBD1 (6 bases). V lost 3 bases, J lost 6 bases, and 9 bases lay in between. The CDR3 sequence is 13 residues long. Germline CDR1 and CDR2: LNHDA and SQIVND (reference sequence). CDR3 residues: CASSMGGQNTIYF. CDR3 DNA: TGTGCCAGTAGTATGGGGGGACAAAACACCATATATTTT.

The V call is TRBV10-1, the J call TRBJ1-1, with D unresolved. V was trimmed by 4 bases and J by 2 bases, leaving 11 bases between them. The germline gives CDR1 WNHNN, CDR2 SYGVQD (reference sequence). This CDR3 region has 14 residues. The CDR3 here is CASSASWENTEAFF. The CDR3 DNA is TGCGCCAGCAGTGCGAGTTGGGAAAACACTGAAGCTTTCTTT.

The rearrangement links TRBV10-1 to TRBJ1-1; D remains unclear. Germline-derived CDR1 and CDR2 are WNHNN and SYGVQD (reference sequence). CDR3 length: 13 amino acids. Trimming shortened V by 7 bases and J by 3 bases, and 12 bases separated the two germline ends. The CDR3 DNA is TGCGCCAGCACCCCAAGGTTGGACACTGAAGCTTTCTTT. Translated, it gives CASTPRLDTEAFF.

V is TRBV7-2 and J is TRBJ1-5; 8 nucleotides agree with TRBD1. From germline, CDR1 is SGHTA and CDR2 FQGNSA. J was trimmed by 3 bases and V by 4 bases; bases with no gene match: 17. CDR3 length: 19 residues. CDR3 loop: CASSSRRWTGNRLNQPQHF. The DNA of the CDR3 is TGTGCCAGCAGCTCCCGCCGCTGGACAGGGAATAGGCTCAATCAGCCCCAGCATTTT. The full variable domain, rest sourced from reference TRBV7-2 and TRBJ1-5, is GAGVSQSPSNKVTEKGKDVELRCDPISGHTALYWYRQSLGQGLEFLIYFQGNSAPDKSGLPSDRFSAERTGGSVSTLTIQRTQQEDSAVYLCASSSRRWTGNRLNQPQHFGDGTRLSIL.

The rearrangement uses TRBV2 and TRBJ1-4; D is perhaps TRBD1 (5 bases). CDR1 is SNHLY and CDR2 is FYNNEI in the germline V gene. The CDR3 is 14 amino acids. V lost 2 bases, J lost 6 bases, and 10 bases lay in between. CDR3: CASSERQGDEKLFF. DNA of the CDR3: TGTGCCAGCAGTGAACGGCAGGGCGATGAAAAACTGTTTTTT.